The clone carrying this T cell receptor (beta chain) occurred a few times. No antigen is known for it. The record originates from a study of molecular identifiers for immune sequencing clone quantification. TCRdb reanalysed the PCR reads using MiXCR and keeps one entry per CDR3 protein. The repertoire has about 630,000 distinct CDR3 sequences, less than 30% of them found once; the top ten carry 0.6% to 0.9%. Overall study results and limits: In naive cells, under 1% of molecules belonged to clones above 20 RNA copies, against over 97% in effector cells.

Sequencing was done on a sample of naive CD8+ T cells from blood, with Jurkat cell RNA spiked in. Subset meaning: FACS-sorted CD8+CD4-CCR7+CD45RA+ naive T cells. The source is a human donor in good health. Some libraries in this study had Jurkat cell RNA spiked in.

CDR3 sequence: CASSQLTLNTEAFF. The CDR3 nucleotides are TGTGCCAGCAGTCAACTAACCCTGAACACTGAAGCTTTCTTT. The chain combines TRBV27 with TRBJ1-1; unclear D gene. The CDR3 has 14 residues. V lost 5 bases, J lost 0 bases, and 10 bases lay in between. From germline, CDR1 is MNHEY and CDR2 SMNVEV (reference sequence).